These 17 T cell receptor beta chains were sequenced from one sample in a study of response to subunit inactivated influenza vaccine. TCRdb used MiXCR to reprocess the RT-PCR reads, holding one entry per CDR3 protein. This sample yields almost 250,000 distinct CDR3 sequences, of which 12% are seen a single time; 7.8% belongs to the top ten. Sequencing used non-naive T cells sorted from PBMCs, obtained 14 to 15 days before vaccination. Receptor source: a man aged 45-65 years who received an inactivated influenza vaccine.

The rearrangement uses TRBV7-2 and TRBJ2-1, with TRBD2 matching over 14 bases. The germline CDR1 and CDR2 sequences are SGHTA and FQGNSA. This CDR3 spans 16 amino acids. J lost 8 bases, V lost 3 bases, and 6 bases had no gene match. The CDR3 bases are TGTGCCAGCAGCTTGGGACTAGCGGGGGCCGGCTATGAGCAGTTCTTC. Translation: CASSLGLAGAGYEQFF.

The rearrangement joins TRBV6-2 or TRBV6-3 to TRBJ2-1, with D possibly matching TRBD2 (5 bases). CDR3 size: 12 residues. Germline V lookup: CDR1 MNHEY, CDR2 SVGEGT. Trimming removed 8 bases at V and 2 bases at J, with 7 bases between. The CDR3 nucleotides read TGTGCCAGCGGAGGTACCTACAATGAGCAGTTCTTC. It specifies CASGGTYNEQFF.

The chain is built from TRBV4-2 and TRBJ1-4; the D is unclear. V gave up 1 base and J gave up 3 bases, with 9 bases separating them. Per germline, CDR1 LGHNA and CDR2 YNFKEQ. The CDR3 length is 15 residues. As DNA, the CDR3 is TGTGCCAGCAGCCAAGCCACAGCCTCTAATGAAAAACTGTTTTTT. Protein product: CASSQATASNEKLFF.

In this sample, this clonotype turned up a few times. V and J are TRBV21-1 and TRBJ2-5; the DNA was not used to check the table's D call, TRBD2. TRBV21-1 is deemed a pseudogene. The CDR3 is 16 residues long. The CDR3 sequence is CASSKVIAGNQETQYF. The CDR3 nucleotides read TGTGCCAGCAGCAAAGTCATAGCGGGGAATCAAGAGACCCAGTACTTC.

This chain links TRBV6-5 with TRBJ2-5; TRBD2 matches at 7 bases. The V gene's germline CDR1 is MNHEY and CDR2 SVGAGI. Trimming took 8 bases from V and 3 from J; bases not matched to a gene: 9. CDR3 size: 14 residues. CDR3 loop: CASLNREAEETQYF. Written as DNA, the CDR3 is TGTGCCAGCCTAAACCGGGAGGCGGAAGAGACCCAGTACTTC.

This clonotype was seen just once. This rearrangement joins TRBV7-9 to TRBJ2-3; 9 bases map to TRBD2. Looked up from germline, CDR1 is SEHNR and CDR2 is FQNEAQ (reference sequence). This CDR3 spans 17 amino acids. The trim removed 1 base at V and 4 bases at J, leaving 9 bases unmatched. CDR3 residues: CASSLGRGGGAADTQYF. CDR3 nucleotide sequence: TGTGCCAGCAGCTTAGGAAGGGGCGGGGGGGCCGCAGATACGCAGTATTTT.

The chain carries TRBV2 and TRBJ1-1; D remains unclear. Trimming stripped 1 base from V and 1 base from J, with 4 bases between. The CDR3 is 13 residues long. Per germline, CDR1 SNHLY and CDR2 FYNNEI. CDR3 residues: CASSEVENTEAFF. The CDR3, as DNA: TGTGCCAGCAGTGAAGTAGAGAACACTGAAGCTTTCTTT.

The chain is built from TRBV18 and TRBJ2-7; no definite D call. The CDR3 loop spans 16 amino acids. Per the germline V gene, CDR1 is KGHSH and CDR2 is LQKENI. Trimming removed 3 bases from V and 2 bases from J, with 17 bases in between. CDR3 DNA sequence: TGTGCCAGCTCACCTGCCTGGTCGAACTATGCCTACGAGCAGTACTTC. Translation: CASSPAWSNYAYEQYF. Full variable domain (remainder filled in from reference TRBV18 and TRBJ2-7): NAGVMQNPRHLVRRRGQEARLRCSPMKGHSHVYWYRQLPEEGLKFMVYLQKENIIDESGMPKERFSAEFPKEGPSILRIQQVVRGDSAAYFCASSPAWSNYAYEQYFGPGTRLTVT.

This clonotype was seen a few times. J is TRBJ2-7 and V is TRBV20-1, with D hard to call. In germline, CDR1 is DFQATT, CDR2 SNEGSKA (reference sequence). This CDR3 is 14 amino acids long. The V end was cut by 1 base, the J end by 3 bases, with 13 bases between. CDR3 DNA sequence: TGCAGTGCTAGAGCGGTAAAAGGAAACTACGAGCAGTACTTC. Amino acid sequence: CSARAVKGNYEQYF.

This clonotype was counted a few times. This chain links TRBV30 with TRBJ2-7; maybe TRBD1 (6 bases). The V gene's germline CDR1 is GTSNPN and CDR2 SVGIG (reference sequence). The CDR3 spans 16 residues. V lost 3 bases to trimming and J lost 4 bases, with 22 bases between them. In DNA, the CDR3 is TGTGCCTGGAGCGTGGACAGCCCTACGATGGCTTACGAGCAGTACTTC. This codes for CAWSVDSPTMAYEQYF.

This chain uses TRBV20-1 with TRBJ1-2; TRBD1 agrees at 12 bases. V dropped 5 bases and J dropped 10; count of bases not matched to a gene: 14. The CDR3 length is 15 residues. CDR1 is DFQATT and CDR2 is SNEGSKA in the germline V gene (reference sequence). The chain's CDR3 is CSAVREPGQGADYTF. The CDR3 nucleotides are TGCAGTGCTGTAAGGGAGCCGGGACAGGGGGCAGACTACACCTTC.

This chain links TRBV13 with TRBJ1-1; D perhaps matches TRBD1 (6 bases). The CDR3 has 14 residues. Germline values: CDR1 PRHDT, CDR2 FYEKMQ (reference sequence). Trimming pared 7 bases from V and 0 bases from J, leaving 12 bases between. CDR3 sequence (DNA): TGTGCCAGCACAGTGCAGGGGTTGAACACTGAAGCTTTCTTT. Amino acid sequence: CASTVQGLNTEAFF.

This sequence joins TRBV4-3 and TRBJ1-1; no reliable D call. Trimming pared 0 bases from V and 1 base from J, leaving 9 bases between. CDR3 length: 15 amino acids. CDR1 and CDR2 from the germline V gene are LGHNA and YSLEER. The CDR3 here is CASSQDLGPNTEAFF. CDR3 nucleotide sequence: TGCGCCAGCAGCCAAGATCTAGGGCCGAACACTGAAGCTTTCTTT.

The chain has TRBV20-1 and TRBJ2-1; the D gene is possibly TRBD2 (6 bases). Trimming shortened V by 6 bases and J by 6 bases, and 15 bases separated the two germline ends. This CDR3 has 13 amino acids. The germline gives CDR1 DFQATT, CDR2 SNEGSKA (reference sequence). CDR3 in amino acids: CSAGRTTSNEQFF. The DNA for the CDR3 is TGCAGTGCGGGACGGACTACCTCCAATGAGCAGTTCTTC.

This clonotype was observed many times. V gene TRBV11-2 combines with J gene TRBJ2-1; 9 bases match TRBD1. Germline V gives CDR1 SGHAT, CDR2 FQNNGV. V lost 5 bases and J lost 10; bases outside the gene matches: 18. The CDR3 is 17 amino acids. Written as DNA, the CDR3 is TGTGCCAGCAGCCCATCGAATAACCGGGACAGGGCATGGGAGCAGTTCTTC. This codes for CASSPSNNRDRAWEQFF.

Comments on this clonotype: One end of the junction fails to match germline, which may point to a read error. CDR3 coding DNA: TGCAGTGCTAGAGCGAGCGGGGGGACGAACGCCGGGGAGCTGTTTTTT. Translated, it gives CSARASGGTNAGELFF. The J gene is TRBJ2-2, the V gene TRBV20-1, with 9 positions matching TRBD2. This CDR3 has 16 residues. Germline CDR1 DFQATT, CDR2 SNEGSKA (reference sequence).

The chain is built from TRBV29-1 and TRBJ2-3; TRBD2 matches 10 bases. This CDR3 spans 15 amino acids. V lost 4 bases and J lost 4; bases outside the gene matches: 8. Germline CDR1 is SQVTM and CDR2 is ANQGSEA. This chain's CDR3 is CSVVASGSIADTQYF. The CDR3 nucleotides read TGCAGCGTTGTGGCTAGCGGGAGTATCGCAGATACGCAGTATTTT.